A single sample is the source of the 26 T cell receptor beta chains below, sequenced in a study of blood T cell repertoires in COVID-19 (TCRdb year 2020). Libraries were prepared through the immunoSEQ multiplex PCR assay. TCRdb carries this immuneACCESS record with in-frame sequences only. Its versions omit some clonotypes, under half of them owing to an unresolved V gene in the studies checked, with the rest unexplained. The sample table holds some 120,000 clones, of which about 86% were seen once. The biggest ten clones account for about 2% of the sample. Sequenced: peripheral blood. The receptor source for this set is a woman in her fifties or sixties with acute or convalescent COVID-19.

The rearrangement uses TRBV10-2 and TRBJ2-3; TRBD1 is a possible D gene (6 bases). The CDR3 runs 17 residues. The V and J ends lost 5 bases and 0 bases respectively, with 18 bases between them. Germline values: CDR1 WSHSY, CDR2 SAAADI. CDR3 residues: CASSPDRPLRSTDTQYF. CDR3 nucleotides: TGCGCCAGCAGTCCCGACAGGCCGTTACGCAGCACAGATACGCAGTATTTT.

This clone was detected only once. The chain uses TRBV5-4 and TRBJ2-7; a weak D match, TRBD2 (5 bases). CDR3 size: 14 residues. Germline CDR1 is SGHNT and CDR2 is YYREEE (reference sequence). V dropped 0 bases and J dropped 5 bases, with 12 bases sitting between them. The CDR3 is CASSLAGVRNEQYF. The CDR3 DNA reads TGTGCCAGCAGCTTGGCCGGGGTACGGAACGAGCAGTACTTC.

The V gene is TRBV5-4, the J gene TRBJ2-3; TRBD1 might be the D (6 bases). The length of the CDR3 is 16 residues. The V end lost 1 base, the J end lost 3 bases, and 15 bases lay between the germline ends. Looked up from germline, CDR1 is SGHNT and CDR2 is YYREEE (reference sequence). CDR3 coding DNA: TGTGCCAGCAGCTTGTTTACAGGGAAAATGACAGATACGCAGTATTTT. It encodes CASSLFTGKMTDTQYF.

This clone was seen more than once but under ten times. The gene calls are TRBV5-1 and TRBJ1-1, with 7 bases matching TRBD1. Trimming removed 4 bases from V and 4 bases from J; junction bases left unmatched: 10. The CDR3 has 15 residues. In germline, CDR1 is SGHRS, CDR2 YFSETQ. CDR3 amino acids: CASSPRQGRGTEAFF. The CDR3 bases are TGCGCCAGCAGCCCAAGACAGGGTCGCGGCACTGAAGCTTTCTTT.

This chain uses TRBV4-3 with TRBJ2-2; possible D gene TRBD1, 6 bases. V shed 4 bases and J shed 5 bases, with 8 bases lying between them. Germline V lookup: CDR1 LGHNA, CDR2 YSLEER. The CDR3 contains 13 residues. CDR3 region: CASSPQGTGELFF. CDR3 coding DNA: TGCGCCAGCAGCCCGCAGGGGACCGGGGAGCTGTTTTTT.

Only a few counts were recorded for this clone. The chain carries TRBV6-5 and TRBJ1-5; D possibly corresponds to TRBD1 (6 bases). Per germline, CDR1 MNHEY and CDR2 SVGAGI. Trimming removed 6 bases from V and 2 bases from J, with 14 bases in between. This CDR3 contains 15 residues. The CDR3 nucleotides are TGTGCCAGCAGGTCCCAGGGGAAGGGCAATCAGCCCCAGCATTTT. It codes for CASRSQGKGNQPQHF.

V is TRBV5-1 and J is TRBJ2-3; possible D gene TRBD2, 5 bases. Germline CDR1 SGHRS, CDR2 YFSETQ. This CDR3 is 14 amino acids long. Trimming cost V 4 bases and J 6 bases, with 15 bases left between them. CDR3 region: CASSEGQKGDTQYF. CDR3 sequence (DNA): TGCGCCAGCAGCGAGGGTCAAAAAGGTGATACGCAGTATTTT.

CDR3 protein: CASSFGQGSTEAFF. The CDR3 DNA reads as TGTGCCAGCAGTTTTGGACAGGGGTCCACTGAAGCTTTCTTT. The rearrangement uses TRBV14 and TRBJ1-1; 9 nucleotides line up with TRBD1. Trimming took 6 bases from V and 4 from J; bases not matched to a gene: 6. This CDR3 region has 14 residues. Germline V CDR1 and CDR2: SGHDN, FVKESK. The complete variable domain, with remaining parts taken from reference TRBV14 and TRBJ1-1, reads EAGVTQFPSHSVIEKGQTVTLRCDPISGHDNLYWYRRVMGKEIKFLLHFVKESKQDESGMPNNRFLAERTGGTYSTLKVQPAELEDSGVYFCASSFGQGSTEAFFGQGTRLTVV.

The CDR3 bases are TGTGCCAGCAGCCGTGACAGGGATACTGAAGCTTTCTTT. Translating gives CASSRDRDTEAFF. The chain couples TRBV7-2 to TRBJ1-1; TRBD1 agrees at 7 bases. This CDR3 has 13 residues. Germline-derived CDR1 and CDR2 are SGHTA and FQGNSA. Unmatched junction bases numbered 5, after V lost 5 bases and J lost 5 bases. The whole variable domain, remainder taken from reference TRBV7-2 and TRBJ1-1, is GAGVSQSPSNKVTEKGKDVELRCDPISGHTALYWYRQSLGQGLEFLIYFQGNSAPDKSGLPSDRFSAERTGGSVSTLTIQRTQQEDSAVYLCASSRDRDTEAFFGQGTRLTVV.

In regard to this clone: The same CDR3 can be traced to other DNA sequences in this sample. The chain is built from TRBV9 and TRBJ1-5; TRBD1 might be the D (5 bases). In germline, CDR1 is SGDLS, CDR2 YYNGEE. Trimming took 0 bases from V and 2 from J, leaving 6 bases between them. The CDR3 runs to 14 residues. CDR3 bases: TGTGCCAGCAGCGTAGAAGGGGGCAATCAGCCCCAGCATTTT. Translating it yields CASSVEGGNQPQHF.

The chain has TRBV7-2 and TRBJ2-1; D not certain. Germline V gives CDR1 SGHTA, CDR2 FQGNSA. The CDR3 runs to 15 residues. V lost 5 bases to trimming and J lost 6 bases, with 17 bases between them. The CDR3 loop reads CASSDFRKSGNEQFF. The CDR3 coding sequence is TGTGCCAGCAGCGACTTCCGAAAATCGGGCAATGAGCAGTTCTTC.

This chain uses TRBV27 with TRBJ2-7; TRBD2 matches 8 bases. This CDR3 has 13 residues. CDR1 MNHEY and CDR2 SMNVEV come from the germline V gene (reference sequence). Unmatched junction bases numbered 4, after V lost 9 bases and J lost 0 bases. This CDR3 is CASRLAISYEQYF. CDR3 nucleotide sequence: TGTGCCAGTAGACTAGCGATCTCCTACGAGCAGTACTTC.

The chain has TRBV2 and TRBJ1-4, with a weak D call TRBD1 (5 bases). V was clipped by 2 bases and J by 4 bases, with 8 bases between them. This CDR3 is 14 amino acids long. The germline gives CDR1 SNHLY, CDR2 FYNNEI. The CDR3, as DNA: TGTGCCAGCAGTGAACGCAGGGATAATGAAAAACTGTTTTTT. Translation: CASSERRDNEKLFF.

The rearrangement joins TRBV15 to TRBJ2-2; no clear D gene. The germline CDR1 and CDR2 sequences are LNHNV and YYDKDF (reference sequence). The ends were cut back, 1 base at V and 3 bases at J, with 9 bases in the middle. The CDR3 has 15 amino acids. CDR3 residues: CATSRGGSDTGELFF. The CDR3 DNA follows: TGTGCCACCAGCAGAGGAGGAAGCGACACCGGGGAGCTGTTTTTT. The full variable domain, rest sourced from reference TRBV15 and TRBJ2-2, is DAMVIQNPRYQVTQFGKPVTLSCSQTLNHNVMYWYQQKSSQAPKLLFHYYDKDFNNEADTPDNFQSRRPNTSFCFLDIRSPGLGDTAMYLCATSRGGSDTGELFFGEGSRLTVL.

The chain joins TRBV19 to TRBJ1-1; 8 nucleotides agree with TRBD1. V shed 6 bases and J 0 bases; nucleotides not matched to a gene: 6. The CDR3 covers 15 residues. Germline loops: CDR1 LNHDA, CDR2 SQIVND (reference sequence). The DNA of the CDR3 is TGTGCCAGTAGGCCCGCACAGGGGGTGAACACTGAAGCTTTCTTT. Translating gives CASRPAQGVNTEAFF.

This chain links TRBV30 with TRBJ1-6; D gene uncertain. The CDR3 has 14 residues. The V end was cut by 3 bases, the J end by 9 bases, with 15 bases between. The germline CDR1 and CDR2 sequences are GTSNPN and SVGIG (reference sequence). The CDR3 loop is CAWSLLRGTSPLHF. CDR3 DNA sequence: TGTGCCTGGAGCCTCCTACGGGGTACTTCACCCCTCCACTTT. The whole variable domain, filled in from reference TRBV30 and TRBJ1-6, reads SQTIHQWPATLVQPVGSPLSLECTVEGTSNPNLYWYRQAAGRGLQLLFYSVGIGQISSEVPQNLSASRPQDRQFILSSKKLLLSDSGFYLCAWSLLRGTSPLHFGNGTRLTVT.

This clone was observed once. The gene calls are TRBV7-2 and TRBJ1-4; D possibly corresponds to TRBD1 (6 bases). V was shortened by 2 bases and J by 4 bases, with 14 bases between the two germline ends. CDR1 is SGHTA and CDR2 is FQGNSA in the germline V gene. This CDR3 is 16 amino acids long. DNA of the CDR3: TGTGCCAGCAGCTTAAACCAGGGGCCTAGTAATGAAAAACTGTTTTTT. It is translated as CASSLNQGPSNEKLFF.

This clone showed up just once. This sequence joins TRBV13 and TRBJ2-2, with D perhaps matching TRBD1 (6 bases). Germline V gene data show CDR1 as PRHDT and CDR2 as FYEKMQ (reference sequence). V lost 1 base to trimming and J lost 4 bases, with 10 bases between them. The CDR3 length is 15 residues. The CDR3 nucleotides read TGTGCCAGCAGCTTAGAGGGGGTGGCCACCGGGGAGCTGTTTTTT. Amino acid sequence: CASSLEGVATGELFF.

V is TRBV7-9 and J is TRBJ1-1; TRBD1 agrees at 9 bases. The CDR3 consists of 15 residues. Germline CDR1 SEHNR, CDR2 FQNEAQ (reference sequence). V lost 5 bases, J lost 1 base, and 5 bases stayed unmatched. The DNA of the CDR3 is TGTGCCAGCAGCCCTCCGGACAGGGGGAACACTGAAGCTTTCTTT. Amino acids: CASSPPDRGNTEAFF.

The J gene is TRBJ2-7, the V gene TRBV5-1; D may be TRBD2 (6 bases). V was shortened by 5 bases and J by 0 bases, with 12 bases between the two germline ends. CDR3 size: 14 residues. Per germline, CDR1 SGHRS and CDR2 YFSETQ. Here the CDR3 DNA reads TGCGCCAGCAGTCTCGGACTAAGCTCCTACGAGCAGTACTTC. Its protein product is CASSLGLSSYEQYF.

This chain links TRBV7-6 with TRBJ1-1; 8 bases line up with TRBD1. This CDR3 is built from 15 residues. After removal of 2 bases from V and 3 bases from J, the junction contained 5 bases not matched to a gene. Germline CDR1 is SGHVS and CDR2 is FNYEAQ. For the CDR3, the DNA is TGTGCCAGCAGCTTACAGGGGGCGAGGGACACTGAAGCTTTCTTT. Amino acid sequence: CASSLQGARDTEAFF.

The chain uses TRBV29-1 and TRBJ2-3; weak D call: TRBD1 (5 bases). V shed 6 bases and J shed 2 bases, with 9 bases lying between them. This CDR3 region has 12 residues. The germline V gene encodes CDR1 SQVTM and CDR2 ANQGSEA. The DNA of the CDR3 is TGCAGCGTCCCACAGGACACAGATACGCAGTATTTT. It translates to CSVPQDTDTQYF.

In its sample, this clone was seen once. The gene calls are TRBV5-1 and TRBJ2-1, with 12 bases matching TRBD2. With 4 bases clipped from V and 6 bases from J, the junction kept 5 bases outside the gene matches. Germline CDR1 SGHRS, CDR2 YFSETQ. The CDR3 spans 15 residues. The CDR3 sequence: CASSILAGGPNEQFF. CDR3 DNA sequence: TGCGCCAGCAGCATCCTAGCGGGAGGGCCCAATGAGCAGTTCTTC.

V and J are TRBV19 and TRBJ2-7; 10 bases align to TRBD2. The CDR3 has 15 residues. Germline CDR1 is LNHDA and CDR2 is SQIVND (reference sequence). J lost 4 bases, V lost 1 base, and 4 bases had no gene match. The CDR3 loop is CASSIVQAGGYEQYF. CDR3 nucleotides: TGTGCCAGTAGTATAGTGCAAGCGGGAGGGTACGAGCAGTACTTC.

V and J are TRBV30 and TRBJ2-3; 7 positions match TRBD2. The trim removed 2 bases at V and 6 bases at J, leaving 11 bases unmatched. Germline CDR1 GTSNPN, CDR2 SVGIG (reference sequence). This CDR3 is 15 amino acids long. This CDR3 reads CAWSYGAGVPDTQYF. CDR3 in DNA: TGTGCCTGGAGTTATGGTGCGGGAGTTCCCGATACGCAGTATTTT.

The CDR3 DNA is TGTGCCAGCTCACTAAGGAGTGGAAACACCATATATTTT. Its protein product is CASSLRSGNTIYF. The J gene is TRBJ1-3, the V gene TRBV18; D call uncertain. This CDR3 contains 13 residues. Germline V gives CDR1 KGHSH, CDR2 LQKENI. Deletions cut 4 bases from V and 3 bases from J, with 7 bases between.